This TCR beta chain was profiled in a study of T-cell memory formation after mild COVID-19. Constant-segment primers were used for 5'RACE, and the resulting TCR alpha and TCR beta cDNA libraries carried sample barcodes and UMIs. TCRdb itself ran the 5' RACE reads through MiXCR, one entry per CDR3 protein. Here the sample spans over 400,000 distinct CDR3 sequences, more than 20% being singletons. CDR1 MGHRA and CDR2 YSYEKL come from the germline V gene. The CDR3 length is 14 residues. Trimming removed 0 bases at V and 6 bases at J, with 9 bases between. In regard to this clonotype: Its antigen is as yet unknown.

General observations from the study: Mainly CM and EM harbored the contracting CD4+ clones; mainly EMRA harbored the CD8+ ones. The finding that pre-infection memory included some responding clones suggested that cross-reactive memory joined.

The sequencing input was PBMCs or a T cell subset sorted from them (not recorded which). The chain uses TRBV4-1 and TRBJ1-5, with D uncertain. The clonotype was recovered from an adult woman who had mild COVID-19 (a few samples of this study predate the infection). Cell type and time point are not known. CDR3 amino acids: CASSQEEWGQPQHF. The DNA of the CDR3 is TGCGCCAGCAGCCAAGAAGAGTGGGGTCAGCCCCAGCATTTT.